These 26 T cell receptor beta chains originate from one sample sequenced in a study of blood T cell repertoires in COVID-19. The method was immunoSEQ multiplex PCR; TCRdb's version includes in-frame clones alone and lacks a portion of them. The sample yields some 170,000 clones, approximately 79% seen once. The source material was peripheral blood. The receptors come from a woman aged 70 to 79 with acute or convalescent COVID-19.

The chain couples TRBV12-5 to TRBJ2-1; no clear D gene. This CDR3 spans 15 amino acids. Germline V lookup: CDR1 LGHNT, CDR2 FRNRAP. Trimming pared 10 bases from V and 4 bases from J, leaving 20 bases between. In nucleotides, the CDR3 is TGTGCTACCCGAGGTATATACTCTACGTACAATGAGCAGTTCTTC. Its protein is CATRGIYSTYNEQFF.

In its sample, this clone was seen once. The chain couples TRBV4-1 to TRBJ2-7; D perhaps matches TRBD1 (5 bases). Germline CDR1 MGHRA, CDR2 YSYEKL. V was cut by 4 bases and J by 2 bases, with 18 bases left in between. The CDR3 has 16 residues. The CDR3 DNA is TGCGCCAGCAGCCCACGGATTCAGGGAACCACCTACGAGCAGTACTTC. It is translated as CASSPRIQGTTYEQYF.

V and J are TRBV29-1 and TRBJ2-5; D ambiguous. The CDR3 has 12 amino acids. V was cut by 7 bases and J by 3 bases, with 12 bases left in between. The germline gives CDR1 SQVTM, CDR2 ANQGSEA. CDR3 protein: CSGAMLEETQYF. CDR3 nucleotides: TGCAGCGGGGCCATGCTCGAAGAGACCCAGTACTTC. The entire variable domain, with the rest obtained from reference TRBV29-1 and TRBJ2-5, is as follows: SAVISQKPSRDICQRGTSLTIQCQVDSQVTMMFWYRQQPGQSLTLIATANQGSEATYESGFVIDKFPISRPNLTFSTLTVSNMSPEDSSIYLCSGAMLEETQYFGPGTRLLVL.

Details on this clone: Compared with germline, one end of the junction differs, possibly owing to a read error. The J gene is TRBJ2-5, the V gene TRBV2; 9 bases line up with TRBD2. The CDR3 has 16 residues. The germline CDR1 and CDR2 sequences are SNHLY and FYNNEI. The CDR3 spells CASTEGRLADLGNQYF. The CDR3 nucleotides read TGTGCCAGCACTGAAGGGAGACTAGCGGACTTGGGGAACCAGTACTTC.

This clone is a singleton in its sample. The chain couples TRBV7-9 to TRBJ2-2, with D maybe TRBD1 (6 bases). This CDR3 spans 14 amino acids. Trimming took off 5 bases at V and 4 bases at J, with 11 bases between the two ends. Germline V gene sequence: CDR1 SEHNR, CDR2 FQNEAQ (reference sequence). CDR3 sequence reads: CASSRGQTTGELFF. For the CDR3, the DNA is TGTGCCAGCAGCCGTGGACAGACCACCGGGGAGCTGTTTTTT.

The CDR3: CASGLPRDRGDYGYTF. CDR3 DNA: TGCGCCAGTGGACTTCCCCGGGACAGGGGGGACTATGGCTACACCTTC. V gene TRBV5-1 combines with J gene TRBJ1-2; TRBD1 agrees at 11 bases. The germline gives CDR1 SGHRS, CDR2 YFSETQ. This CDR3 is 16 amino acids long. V gave up 8 bases and J gave up 3 bases; unmatched junction bases: 12.

This chain joins TRBV28 and TRBJ1-2; 10 bases line up with TRBD1. Per the germline V gene, CDR1 is MDHEN and CDR2 is SYDVKM. The CDR3 is made up of 14 amino acids. V dropped 5 bases and J dropped 4; count of bases not matched to a gene: 4. CDR3 DNA sequence: TGTGCCAGCAGTGTCCGGACAGGGGGCTATGGCTACACCTTC. Amino acids: CASSVRTGGYGYTF.

The genes are TRBV5-4 and TRBJ2-7; 8 nucleotides align to TRBD2. Trimming at V came to 0 bases and at J to 1 base, leaving 3 bases not matched to a gene. The CDR3 extends over 15 amino acids. CDR1 is SGHNT and CDR2 is YYREEE in the germline V gene (reference sequence). Here the CDR3 reads CASSLESGRSYEQYF. In DNA form, the CDR3 reads TGTGCCAGCAGCTTGGAAAGCGGGAGATCCTACGAGCAGTACTTC.

The chain carries TRBV15 and TRBJ2-1, with D possibly matching TRBD2 (6 bases). The germline V gene encodes CDR1 LNHNV and CDR2 YYDKDF (reference sequence). The CDR3 extends over 15 amino acids. The V and J ends lost 1 base and 12 bases respectively, with 19 bases between them. CDR3 in amino acids: CATSRARLGLNLQFF. In DNA form, the CDR3 reads TGTGCCACCAGCAGAGCCCGCTTAGGACTAAATCTGCAGTTCTTC. The full variable domain, with the rest looked up from reference TRBV15 and TRBJ2-1, is DAMVIQNPRYQVTQFGKPVTLSCSQTLNHNVMYWYQQKSSQAPKLLFHYYDKDFNNEADTPDNFQSRRPNTSFCFLDIRSPGLGDTAMYLCATSRARLGLNLQFFGPGTRLTVL.

The chain links TRBV18 to TRBJ2-3, with 9 bases that match TRBD1. The junction had 11 bases not matched to a gene; V was cut back by 6 bases and J by 7 bases. Germline V gives CDR1 KGHSH, CDR2 LQKENI. This CDR3 is built from 15 residues. CDR3 nucleotide sequence: TGTGCCAGCTCCCGGACAGGGGATCGGTGGAATACGCAGTATTTT. Protein: CASSRTGDRWNTQYF.

About this clone itself: Other DNA sequences within the sample encode an identical CDR3. The chain recombines TRBV10-1 with TRBJ2-2; D is ambiguous. This CDR3 region has 12 residues. V was clipped by 8 bases and J by 0 bases, with 4 bases between them. Germline V CDR1 and CDR2: WNHNN, SYGVQD (reference sequence). The DNA for the CDR3 is TGCGCCAGCGGGCCGAACACCGGGGAGCTGTTTTTT. This codes for CASGPNTGELFF.

This clone appeared a few times. The chain uses TRBV3-1 (or the pseudogene TRBV3-2) and TRBJ1-1; 7 nucleotides match TRBD1. V was pared by 1 base and J by 9 bases, with 8 bases of the junction left unmatched. This CDR3 has 14 amino acids. CDR1 and CDR2 (germline): LGHDT, YNNKEL (reference sequence). The DNA of the CDR3 is TGTGCCAGCAGCCAAGCAGGGGGTCCGGCTAAAGCTTTCTTT. Translated: CASSQAGGPAKAFF.

V gene TRBV6-5 combines with J gene TRBJ2-4, with 8 nucleotides matching TRBD2. Germline-derived CDR1 and CDR2 are MNHEY and SVGAGI. The CDR3 is made up of 13 amino acids. V gave up 10 bases and J gave up 8 bases; unmatched junction bases: 10. The CDR3 region has the DNA TGTGCCACCGCTTTAGCGGGAATGGACATTCAGTACTTC. This codes for CATALAGMDIQYF.

V is TRBV5-6 and J is TRBJ1-2; TRBD1 matches 7 bases. This CDR3 spans 16 amino acids. CDR1 is SGHDT, CDR2 YYEEEE, per germline. J gave up 8 bases and V 4 bases, and 17 bases lay outside the gene matches. CDR3 nucleotides: TGTGCCAGCAGCCCTGGGACAGCAGTCTCTCTGGAGGGCTACACCTTC. Translating gives CASSPGTAVSLEGYTF.

The gene calls are TRBV19 and TRBJ1-1; 7 bases match TRBD1. This CDR3 spans 14 amino acids. The germline gives CDR1 LNHDA, CDR2 SQIVND (reference sequence). V trimming: 6 bases; J trimming: 5 bases; junction bases outside the gene matches: 9. The DNA of the CDR3 is TGTGCCAGTAGGCGGAAAGGGGGCTCGACTGAAGCTTTCTTT. This encodes CASRRKGGSTEAFF.

The chain is built from TRBV5-5 and TRBJ1-1, with D uncertain. Trimming took 4 bases from V and 0 from J, leaving 10 bases between them. CDR3 size: 14 residues. CDR1 and CDR2 from the germline V gene are SGHKS and YYEKEE (reference sequence). The CDR3 loop is CASSPYTMNTEAFF. The CDR3 DNA reads as TGTGCCAGCAGCCCGTACACAATGAACACTGAAGCTTTCTTT.

The V gene is TRBV21-1, the J gene TRBJ1-5; whether TRBD1, the table's D call, matches the DNA was not checked. TRBV21-1 corresponds to a pseudogene. The CDR3 loop spans 16 amino acids. Here the CDR3 reads CASSKMWTGRNQPQHF. CDR3 bases: TGTGCCAGCAGCAAAATGTGGACAGGGAGAAATCAGCCCCAGCATTTT.

The genes are TRBV2 and TRBJ1-2; possibly TRBD1 for D (6 bases). Germline V CDR1 and CDR2: SNHLY, FYNNEI. This CDR3 has 15 amino acids. The germline V and J ends were trimmed by 6 bases and 8 bases, with 22 bases remaining between them. The CDR3 nucleotides are TGTGCCAGCAGGGACGAGGGGGGGCGCGTTAAGGGCTACACCTTC. It yields the protein CASRDEGGRVKGYTF.

The rearrangement links TRBV3-1 (or the pseudogene TRBV3-2) to TRBJ1-5, with 7 nucleotides matching TRBD1. Germline V gene lookup returns CDR1 LGHDT and CDR2 YNNKEL (reference sequence). The CDR3 length is 17 residues. Losses at the gene ends were 5 bases for V and 6 bases for J; bases not matched to a gene: 16. CDR3 nucleotide sequence: TGTGCCAGCAGCTTCCGATGGGTCAGGGGGTTCGGTCAGCCCCAGCATTTT. Its protein product is CASSFRWVRGFGQPQHF.

The gene calls are TRBV27 and TRBJ2-4; perhaps TRBD2 as D (5 bases). The CDR3 covers 13 residues. Trimming left V 6 bases short and J 10 bases short, with 16 bases between. CDR1 is MNHEY and CDR2 is SMNVEV in the germline V gene (reference sequence). The CDR3 is CASSPAGGPIQYF. DNA of the CDR3: TGTGCCAGCAGCCCCGCGGGTGGGCCAATTCAGTACTTC.

This clone has more than one count but fewer than ten. V and J are TRBV6-1 and TRBJ2-7; 9 nucleotides line up with TRBD2. This CDR3 spans 15 amino acids. Germline CDR1 MNHNS, CDR2 SASEGT. Trimming removed 3 bases from V and 5 bases from J; junction bases left unmatched: 8. The CDR3: CASSDAGLAGDEQYF. The CDR3 coding sequence is TGTGCCAGCAGTGACGCGGGACTAGCAGGAGACGAGCAGTACTTC.

This chain joins TRBV12-3 or TRBV12-4 and TRBJ1-1; the D is unclear. The CDR3 covers 12 residues. The V gene lost 4 bases and the J gene lost 10 bases, with 13 bases spanning the gap. This CDR3 is CASSSGGYVAFF. DNA for the CDR3: TGTGCCAGCAGTTCAGGTGGTTACGTAGCTTTCTTT.

The rearrangement joins TRBV15 to TRBJ2-1, with a weak D call TRBD2 (5 bases). The germline gives CDR1 LNHNV, CDR2 YYDKDF (reference sequence). V was trimmed by 0 bases and J by 1 base, leaving 7 bases between them. The CDR3 is made up of 15 amino acids. The CDR3 bases are TGTGCCACCAGCAGAGATAGACTATCCTACAATGAGCAGTTCTTC. It is translated as CATSRDRLSYNEQFF.

This chain connects TRBV30 to TRBJ1-6, with 7 bases fitting TRBD1. J gave up 7 bases and V 5 bases, and 17 bases lay outside the gene matches. The CDR3 is made up of 17 amino acids. Per germline, CDR1 GTSNPN and CDR2 SVGIG (reference sequence). CDR3 sequence (DNA): TGTGCCTGGGAGGGGGCGAAAGCCTATCGGGAGAATTCACCCCTCCACTTT. This sequence encodes CAWEGAKAYRENSPLHF.

The V gene is TRBV27, the J gene TRBJ2-1, with D maybe TRBD2 (6 bases). V was clipped by 5 bases and J by 5 bases, with 13 bases between them. Germline CDR1 MNHEY, CDR2 SMNVEV (reference sequence). CDR3 length: 14 residues. The CDR3 DNA follows: TGTGCCAGCAGTAGCTTCGGGAGTCACAATGAGCAGTTCTTC. This translates into CASSSFGSHNEQFF.

This sequence joins TRBV7-3 and TRBJ2-6; no firm D call. V was trimmed by 4 bases and J by 3 bases, leaving 4 bases between them. CDR1 is SGHTA and CDR2 is FQGTGA in the germline V gene. The CDR3 covers 13 residues. This CDR3 reads CASSSVGANVLTF. The DNA for the CDR3 is TGTGCCAGCAGCTCTGTTGGGGCCAACGTCCTGACTTTC.